Listed below are T cell receptor beta chains from one sample, sequenced in a study of blood T cell repertoires in COVID-19. Assay: immunoSEQ multiplex PCR; the TCRdb copy retains only in-frame clones and omits some. Of roughly 38,000 clones in the sample, about 85% were seen once. Sequencing was performed on peripheral blood. The source is a man aged 55 to 70 with COVID-19, enrolled during active disease. Both conserved end residues are part of each CDR3. Each record gives: clone size, D gene, J gene, V gene, CDR3 protein, CDR3 DNA. A D gene is named only where the DNA matches it firmly. Clone size is shown for a subset of rows, as once, few, many or a class of expanded clone.

-	TRBD2	TRBJ2-7	TRBV5-1	CASRNPGTSSNEQYF	TGCGCCAGCAGGAATCCCGGGACTAGCTCTAACGAGCAGTACTTC
-	TRBD2	TRBJ2-1	TRBV10-3	CAISESMAGVYNEQFF	TGTGCCATCAGTGAGTCGATGGCGGGAGTCTACAATGAGCAGTTCTTC
-	TRBD1	TRBJ1-4	TRBV10-3	CAISDGFGTGEKLFF	TGTGCCATCAGTGATGGGTTCGGGACAGGGGAAAAACTGTTTTTT
-	-	TRBJ1-1	TRBV12-5	CASGLVLQGEAFF	TGTGCTAGTGGTTTGGTACTTCAGGGTGAAGCTTTCTTT
few	-	TRBJ1-2	TRBV19	CASTATVSGYTF	TGTGCCAGTACCGCTACCGTGAGTGGCTACACCTTC
-	TRBD2	TRBJ2-7	TRBV3-1/TRBV3-2	CASSQDPTSSFNEQYF	TGTGCCAGCAGCCAAGATCCGACTAGCTCTTTCAACGAGCAGTACTTC
-	TRBD2	TRBJ2-3	TRBV6-4	CASALAGGTDTQYF	TGTGCCAGCGCACTAGCGGGGGGCACAGATACGCAGTATTTT
-	-	TRBJ1-2	TRBV4-1	CASSRVVRGTDGYTF	TGCGCCAGCAGCCGGGTTGTAAGGGGCACCGATGGCTACACCTTC
-	-	TRBJ1-2	TRBV24-1	CATSDRQYGYTF	TGTGCCACCAGTGATCGACAGTATGGCTACACCTTC
-	TRBD1	TRBJ1-4	TRBV11-2	CASSSLTGGVEKLFF	TGTGCCAGCAGCTCCTTAACAGGGGGGGTTGAAAAACTGTTTTTT
-	TRBD2	TRBJ2-5	TRBV28	CASIPGGLVKQETQYF	TGTGCCAGCATACCGGGGGGACTAGTAAAGCAAGAGACCCAGTACTTC
-	-	TRBJ2-3	TRBV5-4	CASSLDRGDTQYF	TGTGCCAGCAGCTTAGATCGGGGAGATACGCAGTATTTT
-	-	TRBJ2-5	TRBV11-1	CASSPSPHRQETQYF	TGTGCCAGCAGCCCCAGCCCCCACAGACAAGAGACCCAGTACTTC
-	TRBD1	TRBJ1-1	TRBV5-1	CASSFQQGAGTEAFF	TGCGCCAGCAGCTTCCAACAGGGGGCCGGCACTGAAGCTTTCTTT
-	TRBD1	TRBJ1-5	TRBV6-4	CASNQDRGRWCRVNNQPQHF	TGTGCCAGCAACCAGGACAGGGGGCGATGGTGTCGGGTTAACAATCAGCCCCAGCATTTT
-	TRBD1	TRBJ2-6	TRBV7-9	CASSPFSSDRPNVLTF	TGTGCCAGCAGCCCCTTTTCCTCGGACAGGCCCAACGTCCTGACTTTC
-	TRBD1	TRBJ1-3	TRBV2	CASSAVQGVGGNTIYF	TGTGCCAGCAGTGCGGTCCAGGGGGTAGGTGGAAACACCATATATTTT
-	-	TRBJ2-3	TRBV7-3	CASSIAVTSTDTQYF	TGTGCCAGCAGCATAGCGGTGACTAGCACAGATACGCAGTATTTT
-	TRBD1	TRBJ1-3	TRBV5-1	CASSFSGGPGNTIYF	TGCGCCAGCAGCTTCTCAGGGGGGCCTGGAAACACCATATATTTT
-	TRBD1	TRBJ1-2	TRBV6-6	CASRSGGQDRYGYTF	TGTGCCAGCAGATCAGGGGGACAGGACCGATATGGCTACACCTTC
-	TRBD1	TRBJ2-7	TRBV19	CASSVRDSQVYEQYF	TGTGCCAGTAGTGTTCGGGACAGCCAAGTCTACGAGCAGTACTTC
-	TRBD1	TRBJ1-2	TRBV5-1	CASSSGQGFLGGGYTF	TGCGCCAGCAGCTCCGGACAGGGCTTCCTAGGGGGTGGCTACACCTTC
-	-	TRBJ1-3	TRBV6-1	CASSEEGDPSIYF	TGTGCCAGCAGTGAAGAGGGGGATCCGTCCATATATTTT
-	-	TRBJ1-1	TRBV5-5	CASSFRAEAFF	TGTGCCAGCAGCTTCAGGGCTGAAGCTTTCTTT
few	TRBD1	TRBJ1-2	TRBV28	CASSRGDRVQGYTF	TGTGCCAGCAGCCGAGGGGACAGGGTGCAGGGCTACACCTTC
-	TRBD1	TRBJ1-1	TRBV2	CASSEARGQGVTEAFF	TGTGCCAGCAGTGAAGCGAGAGGACAGGGGGTCACTGAAGCTTTCTTT
once	-	TRBJ1-1	TRBV12-3/TRBV12-4	CASSGQLNTEAFF	TGTGCCAGCAGTGGACAGCTCAACACTGAAGCTTTCTTT
-	-	TRBJ1-2	TRBV4-1	CASSQEGERQNYGYTF	TGCGCCAGCAGCCAAGAAGGGGAACGGCAAAACTATGGCTACACCTTC
-	TRBD1	TRBJ2-7	TRBV10-2	CASIGQGGRDEQYF	TGCGCCAGCATCGGACAGGGGGGAAGGGACGAGCAGTACTTC
-	-	TRBJ2-5	TRBV12-3/TRBV12-4	CASSFGGRETQYF	TGTGCCAGCAGTTTTGGAGGCAGGGAGACCCAGTACTTC
-	TRBD2	TRBJ2-1	TRBV4-1	CASSRGLASGNNEQFF	TGCGCCAGCAGCCGAGGCTTGGCTAGCGGCAACAATGAGCAGTTCTTC
-	TRBD1	TRBJ1-5	TRBV6-2/TRBV6-3	CASSYSQAVPGQGGQPQHF	TGTGCCAGCAGTTACTCTCAGGCGGTTCCGGGACAGGGCGGCCAGCCCCAGCATTTT
-	TRBD2	TRBJ2-1	TRBV27	CASSTSLPGSGIF	TGTGCCAGCAGTACCAGCCTCCCGGGGAGCGGGATCTTC
once	TRBD1	TRBJ2-7	TRBV7-6	CASSLGQGIRYEQYF	TGTGCCAGCAGCCTGGGACAGGGAATTCGCTACGAGCAGTACTTC
-	TRBD1	TRBJ2-3	TRBV11-3	CASSPQGAGTADTQYF	TGTGCCAGCAGTCCACAGGGGGCCGGCACAGCAGATACGCAGTATTTT
-	-	TRBJ2-5	TRBV27	CASSPLGEVETQYF	TGTGCCAGCAGTCCCCTGGGGGAGGTGGAGACCCAGTACTTC
-	-	TRBJ1-1	TRBV19	CASSLRGKNTEAFF	TGTGCCAGTAGCCTGAGGGGGAAGAACACTGAAGCTTTCTTT
-	-	TRBJ1-4	TRBV5-4	CASSYRDNEKLFF	TGTGCCAGCAGCTACAGGGATAATGAAAAACTGTTTTTT
few	-	TRBJ2-2	TRBV7-2	CASSSQGTGELFF	TGTGCCAGCAGCTCCCAGGGGACCGGGGAGCTGTTTTTT
-	-	TRBJ1-4	TRBV11-2	CASGKTQGTNEKLFF	TGTGCCAGCGGTAAAACTCAGGGAACTAATGAAAAACTGTTTTTT
-	-	TRBJ1-1	TRBV7-8	CASAIQGGDTEAFF	TGTGCCAGCGCAATCCAGGGCGGGGACACTGAAGCTTTCTTT
-	-	TRBJ1-1	TRBV4-2	CASSEIQTGKAFF	TGTGCCAGCAGCGAAATCCAAACAGGGAAGGCTTTCTTT
-	TRBD1	TRBJ1-2	TRBV28	CASNAPGQGAGGYTF	TGTGCCAGCAACGCCCCGGGACAGGGGGCTGGAGGCTACACCTTC
once	-	TRBJ2-4	TRBV15	CATSRVNDRALAKNIQYF	TGTGCCACCAGCAGGGTCAACGACAGAGCACTAGCCAAAAACATTCAGTACTTC
-	-	TRBJ1-2	TRBV6-5	CASSPEAAGYTF	TGTGCCAGCAGCCCGGAGGCAGCCGGCTACACCTTC
-	TRBD1	TRBJ1-2	TRBV5-4	CASSTPRGRNYGYTF	TGTGCCAGCAGCACCCCCAGGGGGCGTAACTATGGCTACACCTTC